The present TCR beta chain was sequenced within a study of shared clonotypes between healthy human individuals. TCRdb's copy holds only in-frame clones and misses some; the assay was immunoSEQ multiplex PCR. This table holds 2 million to 2.5 million clones, 93% found once. Findings and caveats of the study: Clonotype sharing across a few donors was observed for 5% to 6.5% of naive CD4 clonotypes.

This clone was seen more than once but under ten times. As yet, its antigen is unknown. The CDR3 length is 14 residues. Trimming removed 5 bases from V and 2 bases from J, with 12 bases in between. Per the germline V gene, CDR1 is GTSNPN and CDR2 is SVGIG (reference sequence). The donors were adults (healthy and HIV-negative) with no recent acute infections or vaccinations. Sample: naive CD4+ T cells from PBMCs. Subset given: CD45RA+ positively selected. The gene calls are TRBV30 and TRBJ1-4; possible D gene TRBD1, 6 bases. This sequence originates from a man between 18 and 35 years old in good health. Some clones in this sample may be carry-over from other donors' samples. The CDR3 spells CAWLRQATNEKLFF. In nucleotides, the CDR3 is TGTGCCTGGCTAAGACAGGCGACTAATGAAAAACTGTTTTTT.